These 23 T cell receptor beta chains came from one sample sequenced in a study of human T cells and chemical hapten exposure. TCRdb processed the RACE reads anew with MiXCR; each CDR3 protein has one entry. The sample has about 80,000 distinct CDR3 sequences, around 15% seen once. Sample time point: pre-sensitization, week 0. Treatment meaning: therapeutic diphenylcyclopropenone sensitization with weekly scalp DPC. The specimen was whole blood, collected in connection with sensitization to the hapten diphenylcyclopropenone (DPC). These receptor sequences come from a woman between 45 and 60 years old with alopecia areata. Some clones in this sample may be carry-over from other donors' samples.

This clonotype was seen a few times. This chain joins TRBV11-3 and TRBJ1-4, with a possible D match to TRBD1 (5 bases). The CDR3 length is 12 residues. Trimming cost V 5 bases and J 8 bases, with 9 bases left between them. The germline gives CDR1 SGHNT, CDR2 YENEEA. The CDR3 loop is CASSGRDEKLFF. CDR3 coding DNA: TGTGCCAGCAGCGGAAGGGACGAAAAACTGTTTTTT. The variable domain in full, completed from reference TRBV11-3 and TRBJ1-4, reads EAGVVQSPRYKIIEKKQPVAFWCNPISGHNTLYWYLQNLGQGPELLIRYENEEAVDDSQLPKDRFSAERLKGVDSTLKIQPAELGDSAVYLCASSGRDEKLFFGSGTQLSVL.

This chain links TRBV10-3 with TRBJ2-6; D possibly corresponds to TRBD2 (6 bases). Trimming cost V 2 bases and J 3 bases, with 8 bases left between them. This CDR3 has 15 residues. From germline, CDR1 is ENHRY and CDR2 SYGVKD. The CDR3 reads CAISETGVGANVLTF. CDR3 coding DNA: TGTGCCATCAGTGAGACGGGGGTTGGGGCCAACGTCCTGACTTTC.

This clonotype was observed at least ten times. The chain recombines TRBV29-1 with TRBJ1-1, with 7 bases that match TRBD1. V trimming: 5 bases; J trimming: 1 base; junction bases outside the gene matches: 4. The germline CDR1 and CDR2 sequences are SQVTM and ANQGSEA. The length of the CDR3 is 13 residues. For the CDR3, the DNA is TGCAGCGTTCCGTGGACAGGGAACACTGAAGCTTTCTTT. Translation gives CSVPWTGNTEAFF.

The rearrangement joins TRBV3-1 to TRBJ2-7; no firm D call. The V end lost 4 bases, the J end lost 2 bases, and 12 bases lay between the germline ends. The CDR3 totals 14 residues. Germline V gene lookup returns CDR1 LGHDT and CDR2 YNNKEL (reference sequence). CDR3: CASSRPHPPYEQYF. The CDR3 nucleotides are TGTGCCAGCAGCCGCCCTCACCCTCCCTACGAGCAGTACTTC.

The CDR3 protein is CSAQQPDNEQFF. The CDR3 nucleotides are TGCAGTGCCCAACAGCCCGACAATGAGCAGTTCTTC. The V gene is TRBV20-1, the J gene TRBJ2-1; D not resolved. Between the trimmed V and J ends, which lost 6 bases and 5 bases, there was a span of 11 bases. Germline-derived CDR1 and CDR2 are DFQATT and SNEGSKA (reference sequence). The length of the CDR3 is 12 residues.

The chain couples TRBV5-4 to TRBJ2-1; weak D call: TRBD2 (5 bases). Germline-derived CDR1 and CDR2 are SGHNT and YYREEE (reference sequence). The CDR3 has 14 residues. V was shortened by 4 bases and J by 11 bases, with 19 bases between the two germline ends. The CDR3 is CASSDPTGVAQQFF. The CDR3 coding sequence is TGTGCCAGCAGCGACCCCACCGGCGTAGCGCAGCAGTTCTTC.

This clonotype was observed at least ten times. The CDR3 reads CASSLEGASYNEQFF. The CDR3 DNA reads TGTGCCAGCAGCTTAGAGGGAGCCTCCTACAATGAGCAGTTCTTC. The chain carries TRBV11-3 and TRBJ2-1; tentatively, D is TRBD2 (5 bases). The V gene's germline CDR1 is SGHNT and CDR2 YENEEA. This CDR3 is built from 15 residues. Trimming pared 0 bases from V and 0 bases from J, leaving 6 bases between. Using reference TRBV11-3 and TRBJ2-1 for the parts outside the CDR3, the full variable domain is EAGVVQSPRYKIIEKKQPVAFWCNPISGHNTLYWYLQNLGQGPELLIRYENEEAVDDSQLPKDRFSAERLKGVDSTLKIQPAELGDSAVYLCASSLEGASYNEQFFGPGTRLTVL.

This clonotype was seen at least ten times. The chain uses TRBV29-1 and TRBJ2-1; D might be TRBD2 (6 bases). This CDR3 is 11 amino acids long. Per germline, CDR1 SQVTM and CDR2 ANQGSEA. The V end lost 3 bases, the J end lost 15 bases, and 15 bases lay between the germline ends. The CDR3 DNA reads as TGCAGCGTTGATGACCCGGGACTGGGGTTCTTC. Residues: CSVDDPGLGFF.

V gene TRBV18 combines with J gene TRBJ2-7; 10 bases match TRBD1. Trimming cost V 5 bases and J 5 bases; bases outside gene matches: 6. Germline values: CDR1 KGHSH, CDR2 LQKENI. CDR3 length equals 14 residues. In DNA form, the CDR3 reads TGTGCCAGCTCATCGTTGGACAGGGGGAACGAGCAGTACTTC. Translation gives CASSSLDRGNEQYF.

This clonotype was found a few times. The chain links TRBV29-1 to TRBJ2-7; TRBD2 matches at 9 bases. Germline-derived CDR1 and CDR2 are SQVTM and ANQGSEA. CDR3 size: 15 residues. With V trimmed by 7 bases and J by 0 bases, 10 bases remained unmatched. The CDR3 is CSALSGRTLSYEQYF. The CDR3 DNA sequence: TGCAGCGCCCTAAGCGGGAGGACCCTCTCCTACGAGCAGTACTTC.

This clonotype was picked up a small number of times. CDR3: CASSLVAGGGEKLFF. The CDR3 coding sequence is TGTGCCAGCAGCTTAGTAGCAGGGGGCGGTGAAAAACTGTTTTTT. The chain carries TRBV11-2 and TRBJ1-4; 8 nucleotides align to TRBD1. Germline CDR1 SGHAT, CDR2 FQNNGV. J gave up 7 bases and V 1 base, and 5 bases lay outside the gene matches. The length of the CDR3 is 15 residues.

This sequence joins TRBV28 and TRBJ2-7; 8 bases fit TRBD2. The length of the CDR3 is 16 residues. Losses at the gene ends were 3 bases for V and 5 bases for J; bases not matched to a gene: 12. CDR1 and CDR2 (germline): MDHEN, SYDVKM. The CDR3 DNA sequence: TGTGCCAGCAGTTTCAATCGTGGCGGGAGGCGGAACGAGCAGTACTTC. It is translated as CASSFNRGGRRNEQYF.

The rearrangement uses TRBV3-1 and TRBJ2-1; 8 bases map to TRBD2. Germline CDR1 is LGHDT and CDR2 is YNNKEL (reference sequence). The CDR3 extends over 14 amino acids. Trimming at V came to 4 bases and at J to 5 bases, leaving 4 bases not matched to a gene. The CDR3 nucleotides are TGTGCCAGCAGCCCGGGACTAGAGAACAATGAGCAGTTCTTC. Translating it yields CASSPGLENNEQFF.

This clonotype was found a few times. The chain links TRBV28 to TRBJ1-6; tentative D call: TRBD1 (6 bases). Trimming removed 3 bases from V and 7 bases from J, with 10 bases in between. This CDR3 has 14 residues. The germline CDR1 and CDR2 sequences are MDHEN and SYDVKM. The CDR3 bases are TGTGCCAGCAGTTTTCAAACAGGGAATTCACCCCTCCACTTT. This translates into CASSFQTGNSPLHF.

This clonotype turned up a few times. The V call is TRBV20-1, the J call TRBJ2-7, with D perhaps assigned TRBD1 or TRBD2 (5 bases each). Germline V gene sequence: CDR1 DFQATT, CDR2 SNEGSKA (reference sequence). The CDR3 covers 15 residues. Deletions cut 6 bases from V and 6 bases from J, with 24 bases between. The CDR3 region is CSAILPWGYSSEQYF. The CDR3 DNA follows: TGCAGTGCAATTCTCCCGTGGGGGTATTCAAGCGAGCAGTACTTC.

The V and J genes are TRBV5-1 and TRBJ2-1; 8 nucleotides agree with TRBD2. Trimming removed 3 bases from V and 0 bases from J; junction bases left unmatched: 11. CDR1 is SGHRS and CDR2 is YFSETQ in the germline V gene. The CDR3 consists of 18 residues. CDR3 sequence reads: CASSSLFSGVSSYNEQFF. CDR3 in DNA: TGCGCCAGCAGCTCCCTCTTTAGCGGGGTGAGCTCCTACAATGAGCAGTTCTTC.

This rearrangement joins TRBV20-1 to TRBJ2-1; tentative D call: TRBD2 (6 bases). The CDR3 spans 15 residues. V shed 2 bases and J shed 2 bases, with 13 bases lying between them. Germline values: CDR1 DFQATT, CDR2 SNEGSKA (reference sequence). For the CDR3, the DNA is TGCAGTGCTAGAATGACTAGAAGCGCCTACAATGAGCAGTTCTTC. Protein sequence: CSARMTRSAYNEQFF.

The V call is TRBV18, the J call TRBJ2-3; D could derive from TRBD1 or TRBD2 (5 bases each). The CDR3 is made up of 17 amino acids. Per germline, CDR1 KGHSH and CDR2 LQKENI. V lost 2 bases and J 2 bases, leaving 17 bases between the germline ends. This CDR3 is CASSPLDLRGITDTQYF. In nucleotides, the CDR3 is TGTGCCAGCTCACCATTGGATTTGAGGGGCATCACAGATACGCAGTATTTT.

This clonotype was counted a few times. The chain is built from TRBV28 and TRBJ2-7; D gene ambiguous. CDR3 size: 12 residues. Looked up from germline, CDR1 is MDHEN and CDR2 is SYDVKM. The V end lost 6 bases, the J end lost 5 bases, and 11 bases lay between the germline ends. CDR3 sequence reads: CASSPLGHEQYF. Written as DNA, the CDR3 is TGTGCCAGCAGCCCTCTTGGGCACGAGCAGTACTTC. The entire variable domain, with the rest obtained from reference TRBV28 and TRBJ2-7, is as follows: DVKVTQSSRYLVKRTGEKVFLECVQDMDHENMFWYRQDPGLGLRLIYFSYDVKMKEKGDIPEGYSVSREKKERFSLILESASTNQTSMYLCASSPLGHEQYFGPGTRLTVT.

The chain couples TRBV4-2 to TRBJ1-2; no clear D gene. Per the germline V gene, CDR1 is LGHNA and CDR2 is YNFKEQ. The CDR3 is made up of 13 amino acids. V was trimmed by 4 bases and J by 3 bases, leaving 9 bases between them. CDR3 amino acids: CASSRREDYGYTF. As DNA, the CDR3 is TGTGCCAGCAGCCGCCGGGAGGACTATGGCTACACCTTC.

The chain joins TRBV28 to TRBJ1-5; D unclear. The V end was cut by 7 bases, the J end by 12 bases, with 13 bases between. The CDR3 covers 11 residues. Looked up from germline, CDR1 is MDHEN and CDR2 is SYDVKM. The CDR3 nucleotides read TGTGCCAGCACGACCTCAAATCTCCAGCATTTT. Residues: CASTTSNLQHF.

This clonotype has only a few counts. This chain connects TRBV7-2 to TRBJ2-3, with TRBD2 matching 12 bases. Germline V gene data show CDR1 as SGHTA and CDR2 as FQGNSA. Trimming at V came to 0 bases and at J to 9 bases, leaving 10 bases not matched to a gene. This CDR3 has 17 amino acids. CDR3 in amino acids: CASSLAPLAGGSRTQYF. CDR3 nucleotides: TGTGCCAGCAGCTTAGCTCCACTAGCGGGAGGTTCCCGGACGCAGTATTTT.

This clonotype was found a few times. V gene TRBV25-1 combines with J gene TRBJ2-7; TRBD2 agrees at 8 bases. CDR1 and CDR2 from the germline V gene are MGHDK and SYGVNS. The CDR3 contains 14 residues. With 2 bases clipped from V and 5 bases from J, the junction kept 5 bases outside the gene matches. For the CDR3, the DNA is TGTGCCAGCAGTGAAGCGGGAGGTCCCCACGAGCAGTACTTC. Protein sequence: CASSEAGGPHEQYF.